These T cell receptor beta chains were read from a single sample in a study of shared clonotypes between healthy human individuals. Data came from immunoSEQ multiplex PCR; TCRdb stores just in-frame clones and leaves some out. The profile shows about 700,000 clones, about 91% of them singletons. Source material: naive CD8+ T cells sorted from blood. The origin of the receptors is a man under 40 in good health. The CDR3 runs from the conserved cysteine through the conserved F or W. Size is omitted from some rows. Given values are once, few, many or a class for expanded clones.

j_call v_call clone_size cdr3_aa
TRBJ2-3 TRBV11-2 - CASSLEVLDTQYF
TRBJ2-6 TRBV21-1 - CASSKLPGSSRTHVSGANVLTF
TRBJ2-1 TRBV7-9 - CASSLIFDEQFF
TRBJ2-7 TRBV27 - CASSGGTYGYEQYF
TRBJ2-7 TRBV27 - CASSSPNSYEQYF
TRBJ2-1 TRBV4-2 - CASSQSGLGLFF
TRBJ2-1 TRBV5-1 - CASSFRLASNEQFF
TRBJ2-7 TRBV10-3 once CAISEGGISYEQYF
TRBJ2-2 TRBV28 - CASSLASPGELFF
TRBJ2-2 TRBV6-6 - CASTPRQGAYTGELFF
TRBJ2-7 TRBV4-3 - CASSQDIGLAGGGGFSYEQYF
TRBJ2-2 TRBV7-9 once CASSSTRAPEVVGELFF
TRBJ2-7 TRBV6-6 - CASSYYIAEASYEQYF
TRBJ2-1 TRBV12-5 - CASGLGPSSEQFF
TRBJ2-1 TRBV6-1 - CASSEGNEQFF
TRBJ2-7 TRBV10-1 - CASSGRSPSYEQYF
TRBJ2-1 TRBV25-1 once CASSERPGSDEQFF
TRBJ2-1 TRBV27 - CASRSGLSSYNEQFF
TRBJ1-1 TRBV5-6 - CASSPGQGNTEAFF
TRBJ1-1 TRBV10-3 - CAMRAAHTEAFF
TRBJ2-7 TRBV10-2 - CASTSSAYEQYF
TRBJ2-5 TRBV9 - CASSVGRGPETQYF
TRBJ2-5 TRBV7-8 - CASSTGETQYF